Described below is a single T cell receptor (beta chain) sequence and its context. Sequencing used immunoSEQ multiplex PCR; TCRdb keeps in-frame clones, though not all of them. The sample records tens of thousands of clones, roughly 80% being singletons. V shed 0 bases and J shed 6 bases, with 15 bases lying between them. The CDR3 consists of 15 residues. Germline loops: CDR1 LGHNA, CDR2 YNFKEQ. This sample was included in a study of blood T cell repertoires in COVID-19. This TCR derives from a man between 50 and 59 years old with acute or convalescent COVID-19. The rearrangement joins TRBV4-2 to TRBJ2-7; a weak D match, TRBD1 (6 bases). Source material: peripheral blood. CDR3 protein: CASSQEAGELGEQYF. CDR3 DNA: TGTGCCAGCAGCCAAGAAGCAGGGGAACTAGGCGAGCAGTACTTC.